This TCR beta chain was sequenced in a study of cytomegalovirus exposure and HLA in healthy donors. The donors were members of the validation cohort comprising over a hundred subjects, separate from the roughly 700-subject first cohort. TCRdb keeps only in-frame clones here, not all; method: immunoSEQ multiplex PCR. The sample yields 150,000 to 200,000 clones, 70% to 90% seen once. Trimming at V came to 4 bases and at J to 6 bases, leaving 12 bases not matched to a gene. Germline V gives CDR1 LNHNV, CDR2 YYDKDF (reference sequence). The CDR3 contains 16 residues. Note on this clone: The antigen is not known.

Findings of the study overall: The study recorded more than 150 TCR beta chains that were cytomegalovirus-associated. A few CMV-associated chains were confirmed in vitro to be specific for CMV antigens.

Sequencing was done on a sample of PBMCs. This rearrangement joins TRBV15 to TRBJ1-5, with TRBD1 matching over 7 bases. The clonotype comes from a man younger than 45 in good health and CMV-seropositive. The CDR3 loop is CATSKSLQGHIQPQHF. For the CDR3, the DNA is TGTGCCACCAGCAAGTCCTTACAGGGGCATATTCAGCCCCAGCATTTT.